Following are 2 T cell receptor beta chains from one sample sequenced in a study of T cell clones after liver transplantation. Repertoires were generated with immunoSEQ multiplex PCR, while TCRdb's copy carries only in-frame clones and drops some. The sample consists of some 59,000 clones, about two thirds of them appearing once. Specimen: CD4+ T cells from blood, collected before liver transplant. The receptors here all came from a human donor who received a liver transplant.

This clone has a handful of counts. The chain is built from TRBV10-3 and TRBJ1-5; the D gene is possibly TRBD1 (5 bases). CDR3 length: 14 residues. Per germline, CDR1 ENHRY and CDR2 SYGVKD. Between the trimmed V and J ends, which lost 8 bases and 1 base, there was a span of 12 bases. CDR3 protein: CAIRGEQSNQPQHF. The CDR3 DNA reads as TGTGCCATCCGGGGGGAGCAGAGCAATCAGCCCCAGCATTTT.

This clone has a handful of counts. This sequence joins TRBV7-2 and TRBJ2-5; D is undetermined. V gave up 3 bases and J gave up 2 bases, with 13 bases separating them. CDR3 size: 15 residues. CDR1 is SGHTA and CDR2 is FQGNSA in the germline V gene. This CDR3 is CASSFGSRLQETQYF. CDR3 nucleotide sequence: TGTGCCAGCAGCTTTGGTTCGCGGTTACAAGAGACCCAGTACTTC.